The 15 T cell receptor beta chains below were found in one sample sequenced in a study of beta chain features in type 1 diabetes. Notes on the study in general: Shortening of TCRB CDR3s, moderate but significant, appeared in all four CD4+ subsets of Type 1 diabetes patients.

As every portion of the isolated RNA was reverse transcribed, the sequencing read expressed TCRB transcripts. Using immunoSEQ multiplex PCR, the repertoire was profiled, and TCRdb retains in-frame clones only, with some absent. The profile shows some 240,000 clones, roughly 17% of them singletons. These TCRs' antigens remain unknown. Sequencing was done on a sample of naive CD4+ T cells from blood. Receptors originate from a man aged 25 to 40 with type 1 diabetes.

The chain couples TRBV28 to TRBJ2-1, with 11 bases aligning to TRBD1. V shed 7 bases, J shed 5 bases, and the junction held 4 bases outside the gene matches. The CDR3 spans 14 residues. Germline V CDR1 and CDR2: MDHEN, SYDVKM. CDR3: CASIRDRGNNEQFF. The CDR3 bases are TGTGCCAGCATACGGGACAGGGGGAACAATGAGCAGTTCTTC.

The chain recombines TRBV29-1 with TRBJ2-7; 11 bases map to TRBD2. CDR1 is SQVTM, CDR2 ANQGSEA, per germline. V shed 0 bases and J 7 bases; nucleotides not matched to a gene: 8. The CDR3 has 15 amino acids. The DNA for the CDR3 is TGCAGCGTTGAAGATACGACTAGCGGGGCCCGGGAGCAGTACTTC. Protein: CSVEDTTSGAREQYF.

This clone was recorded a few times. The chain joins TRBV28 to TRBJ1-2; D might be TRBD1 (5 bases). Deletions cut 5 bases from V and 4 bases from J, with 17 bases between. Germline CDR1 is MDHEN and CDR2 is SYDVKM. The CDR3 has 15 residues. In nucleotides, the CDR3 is TGTGCCAGCAGTCCCGGGGACGCACATTTCTATGGCTACACCTTC. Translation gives CASSPGDAHFYGYTF.

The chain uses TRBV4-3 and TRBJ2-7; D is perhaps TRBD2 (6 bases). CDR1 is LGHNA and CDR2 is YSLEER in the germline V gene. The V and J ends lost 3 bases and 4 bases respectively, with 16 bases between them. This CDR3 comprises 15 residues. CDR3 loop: CASSHREGGEYEQYF. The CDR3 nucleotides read TGCGCCAGCAGCCACCGGGAAGGAGGGGAGTACGAGCAGTACTTC.

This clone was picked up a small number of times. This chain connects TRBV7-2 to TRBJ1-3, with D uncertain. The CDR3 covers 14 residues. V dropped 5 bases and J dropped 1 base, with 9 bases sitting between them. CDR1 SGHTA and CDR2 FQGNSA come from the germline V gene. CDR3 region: CASSAGPSGNTIYF. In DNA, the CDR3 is TGTGCCAGCAGCGCTGGACCTTCTGGAAACACCATATATTTT.

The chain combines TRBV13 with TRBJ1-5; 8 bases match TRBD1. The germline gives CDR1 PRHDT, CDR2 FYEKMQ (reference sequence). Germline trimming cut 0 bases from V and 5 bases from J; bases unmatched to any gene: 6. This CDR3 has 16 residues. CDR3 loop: CASSLGRTGLDQPQHF. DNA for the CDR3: TGTGCCAGCAGCTTAGGCCGGACAGGGTTGGATCAGCCCCAGCATTTT.

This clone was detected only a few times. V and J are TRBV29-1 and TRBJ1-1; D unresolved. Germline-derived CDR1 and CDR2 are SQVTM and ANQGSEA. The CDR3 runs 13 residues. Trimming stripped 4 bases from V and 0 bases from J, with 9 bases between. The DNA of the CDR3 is TGCAGCGTTGTCGGATTCCTGAACACTGAAGCTTTCTTT. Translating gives CSVVGFLNTEAFF.

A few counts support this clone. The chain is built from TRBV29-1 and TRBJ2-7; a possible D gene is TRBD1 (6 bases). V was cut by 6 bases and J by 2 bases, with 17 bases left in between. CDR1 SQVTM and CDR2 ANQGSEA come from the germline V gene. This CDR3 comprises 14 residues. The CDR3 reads CSVRARDKAYEQYF. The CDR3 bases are TGCAGCGTCAGGGCCCGGGACAAGGCCTACGAGCAGTACTTC.

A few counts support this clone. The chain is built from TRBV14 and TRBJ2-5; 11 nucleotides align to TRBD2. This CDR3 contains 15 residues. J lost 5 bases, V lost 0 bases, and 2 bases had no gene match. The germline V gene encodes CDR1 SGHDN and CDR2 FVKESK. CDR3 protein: CASSQELAGAETQYF. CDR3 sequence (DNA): TGTGCCAGCAGCCAAGAACTAGCGGGAGCTGAGACCCAGTACTTC.

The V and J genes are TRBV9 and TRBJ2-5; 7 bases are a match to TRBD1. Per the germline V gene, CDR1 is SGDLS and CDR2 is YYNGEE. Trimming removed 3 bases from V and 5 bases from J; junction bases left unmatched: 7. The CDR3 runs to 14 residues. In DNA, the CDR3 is TGTGCCAGCAGCGCGAGCGCCAGGGGGGAGACCCAGTACTTC. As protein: CASSASARGETQYF.

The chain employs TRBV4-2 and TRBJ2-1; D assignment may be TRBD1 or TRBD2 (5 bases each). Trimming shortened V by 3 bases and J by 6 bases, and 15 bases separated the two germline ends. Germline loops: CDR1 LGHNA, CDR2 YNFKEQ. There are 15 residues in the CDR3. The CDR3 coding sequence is TGTGCCAGCAGCCAGGGGGTGAGTTTAGGCAATGAGCAGTTCTTC. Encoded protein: CASSQGVSLGNEQFF.

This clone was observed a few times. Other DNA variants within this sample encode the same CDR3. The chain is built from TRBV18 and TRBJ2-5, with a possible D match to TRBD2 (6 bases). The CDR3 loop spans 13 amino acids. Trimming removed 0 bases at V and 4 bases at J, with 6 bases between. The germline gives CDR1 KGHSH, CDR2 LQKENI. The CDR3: CASSPPGGETQYF. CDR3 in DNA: TGTGCCAGCTCACCACCGGGGGGAGAGACCCAGTACTTC.

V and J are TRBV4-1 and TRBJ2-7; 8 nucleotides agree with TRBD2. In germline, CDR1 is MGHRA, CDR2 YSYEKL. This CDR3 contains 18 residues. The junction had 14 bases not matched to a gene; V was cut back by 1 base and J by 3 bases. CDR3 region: CASSQVSSAGVAGYEQYF. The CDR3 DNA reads TGCGCCAGCAGCCAAGTCAGTTCAGCGGGGGTGGCGGGCTACGAGCAGTACTTC.

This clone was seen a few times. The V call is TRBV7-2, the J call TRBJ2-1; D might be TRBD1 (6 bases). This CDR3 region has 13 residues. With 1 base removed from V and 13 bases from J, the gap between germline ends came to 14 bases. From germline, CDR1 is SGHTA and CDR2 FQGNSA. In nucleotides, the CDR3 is TGTGCCAGCAGCTTAGAGGATTGGGGGCCCCAGTTCTTC. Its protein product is CASSLEDWGPQFF.

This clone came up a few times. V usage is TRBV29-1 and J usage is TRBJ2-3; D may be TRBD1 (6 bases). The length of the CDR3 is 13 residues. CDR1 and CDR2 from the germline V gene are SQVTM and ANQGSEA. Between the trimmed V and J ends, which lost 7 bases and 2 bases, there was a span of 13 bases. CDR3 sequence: CSGRQVFTDTQYF. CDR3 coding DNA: TGCAGCGGTAGACAGGTTTTCACAGATACGCAGTATTTT.